This T cell receptor beta chain appears in the sequencing data of a study of T cells expressing NK-cell markers. Study-wide results and caveats: The dominant NKG2C+ clonotypes represented about 1.0-8% of CD8+ T cells in six donors.

Remarks on this clonotype: The antigen remains unidentified.

TCR beta cDNA was generated via 5'RACE template switching incorporating UMIs. TCRdb reprocessed the 5' RACE reads, keeping one entry per CDR3 protein, no DNA. Its table records some 110,000 distinct CDR3 sequences. The CDR3 runs 17 residues. Germline V gene sequence: CDR1 SEHNR, CDR2 FQNEAQ (reference sequence). The TCR sequence derives from a woman aged 18 to 75 in good health. J is TRBJ2-1 and V is TRBV7-9; TCRdb's assignment of TRBD1 cannot be checked, as there is no DNA. Sequenced: blood T cells: a sorted CD56 or NKG2C T cell subset, CD4+ or CD8+ T cells, or bulk PBMC T cells (not recorded which). The CDR3: CASSNDRGSARHNEQFF. Full variable domain (remainder filled in from reference TRBV7-9 and TRBJ2-1): DTGVSQNPRHKITKRGQNVTFRCDPISEHNRLYWYRQTLGQGPEFLTYFQNEAQLEKSRLLSDRFSAERPKGSFSTLEIQRTEQGDSAMYLCASSNDRGSARHNEQFFGPGTRLTVL.